This T cell receptor (beta chain) comes out of a study of T cells in Graves' hyperthyroidism and ophthalmopathy. Study conclusions and caveats: Stable hyperthyroidism was told apart from ophthalmopathy by a model built on 13 V-J features.

The investigators amplified TCR beta CDR3 regions from RNA transcripts. First-round RT-PCR of the TCR CDR3 relied on the HTBI primer set. TCRdb processed the multiplex PCR reads anew with MiXCR; each CDR3 protein has one entry. Among some 380,000 distinct CDR3 sequences listed, 13% were seen once. Points on this clonotype: What it recognizes is unknown.

The receptor's source is a man aged 25 to 40 with Graves' hyperthyroidism that later progressed to Graves' ophthalmopathy. Material: blood.

The CDR3 reads CASSPPAGLVDTQYF. CDR3 coding DNA: TGCGCCAGCAGCCCACCGGCGGGCCTGGTAGATACGCAGTATTTT. The J gene is TRBJ2-3, the V gene TRBV4-1; TRBD2 is a possible D gene (5 bases). The CDR3 consists of 15 residues. Germline V gene data show CDR1 as MGHRA and CDR2 as YSYEKL. Trimming removed 4 bases at V and 5 bases at J, with 16 bases between.